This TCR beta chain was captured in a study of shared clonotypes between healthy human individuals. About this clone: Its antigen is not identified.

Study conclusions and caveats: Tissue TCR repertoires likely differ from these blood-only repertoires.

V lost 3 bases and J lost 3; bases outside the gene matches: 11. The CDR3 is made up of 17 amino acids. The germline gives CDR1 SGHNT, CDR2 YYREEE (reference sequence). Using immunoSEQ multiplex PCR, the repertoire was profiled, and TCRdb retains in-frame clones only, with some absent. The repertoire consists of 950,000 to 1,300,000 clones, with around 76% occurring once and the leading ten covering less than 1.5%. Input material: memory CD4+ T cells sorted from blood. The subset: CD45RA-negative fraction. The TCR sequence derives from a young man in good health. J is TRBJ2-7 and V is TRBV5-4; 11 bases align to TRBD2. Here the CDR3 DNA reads TGTGCCAGCAGCTCGTCCAAACTAGCGGGAGCCGTCTACGAGCAGTACTTC. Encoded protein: CASSSSKLAGAVYEQYF.